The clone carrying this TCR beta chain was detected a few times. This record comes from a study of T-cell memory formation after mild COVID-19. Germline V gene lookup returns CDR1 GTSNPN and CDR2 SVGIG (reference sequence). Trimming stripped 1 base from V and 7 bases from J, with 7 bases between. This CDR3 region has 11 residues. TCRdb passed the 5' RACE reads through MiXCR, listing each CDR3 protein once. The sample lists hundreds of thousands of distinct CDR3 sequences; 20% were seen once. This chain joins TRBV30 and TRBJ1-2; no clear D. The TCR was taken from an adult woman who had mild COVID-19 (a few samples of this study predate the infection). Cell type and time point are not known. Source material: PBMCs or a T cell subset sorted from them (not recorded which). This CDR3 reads CAWSAGFGYTF. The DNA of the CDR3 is TGTGCCTGGAGTGCGGGTTTTGGCTACACCTTC.